This TCR beta chain was sequenced during a study of shared clonotypes between healthy human individuals (dated by TCRdb to about 2020). Regarding the research as a whole: A few men and two women, aged 18 to 49 years, made up the cohort. For each donor, three plates each were used for CD4 naive and CD4 memory, two plates were used for CD8 naive, and one plate was used for CD8 memory. The study deeply sequenced blood TCR repertoires of several healthy adults to estimate repertoire size and the extent of clonotype sharing between individuals. Different laboratories and diverse techniques were used to prepare libraries and sequence TCR repertoires, to increase sequencing depth and limit assay-specific biases. Leukapheresis yielded between about 0.9 and 9.5 billion PBMCs per donor.

Using the deep immunoSEQ assay, TCR CDR3 regions were amplified from genomic DNA by multiplex PCR. Genomic DNA extracted from each cell subset was distributed evenly over all wells of several immunoSEQ 96-well plates, and each plate served as one replicate. For sorted subsets, roughly 200 ng of genomic DNA, equivalent to around 30,000 T cell genomes, went into each replicate PCR. Purified libraries were quantified with a Qubit 3.0 fluorometer, sized on a Bioanalyzer 2100, and re-quantified with the KAPA Library Quantification kit. Every immunoSEQ 96-well plate was sequenced on a separate single-read 150-cycle Illumina NextSeq 550 flow cell. Per the authors' processing: Because the immunoSEQ output held only junctional sequences and lacked quality scores, the filtering could not match the filtering applied to full-length reads. Sequences were annotated with PyIR, a Python wrapper for IgBLAST v1.9, using IMGT germline references to assign V/J genes and CDR3. Reads were removed for weak V/J assignments (E-value above 1e-6), missing CDR3, stop codons, out-of-frame junctions, or ambiguous translated residues. A V3J clonotype was defined by an identical inferred V gene, J gene, and CDR3 amino acid sequence. To compute the percentage overlap between repertoires, the number of shared unique clonotypes was divided by the size of the smaller repertoire. Three approaches were used to assess repertoire richness: RTK rarefaction, the Chao1 estimator, and Recon v2.1 estimates of unobserved clonotypes. Generation probabilities were computed with OLGA for all TCRbeta clonotypes obtained by the gDNA method from a few donors. In its TCRdb copy, this immuneACCESS table keeps in-frame sequences only and misses some clones. Where compared with another copy, unresolved V genes explain less than half of these, and the others have no known cause. The V and J calls and clone size were taken over from that table, and D and trimming were inferred from the DNA. This sample comprises more than 550,000 clones, around 91% of them detected only once. The ten largest account for 30% to 35% of the sample.

Overall study outcomes, separate from this receptor: Based on pairwise subsampling, the degree of clonotype sharing among donors was expected to be affected by sequencing depth. Only blood was sampled, and tissue TCR repertoires likely differ from those in blood. Larger estimated clonotype richness was generally found for naive subsets than for memory subsets. Because the study included a small number of donors, the genetic and exposure-history diversity represented was limited. Even with the large sequencing depth, rarefaction of the sorted-subset datasets indicated that sequencing was incomplete. When a handful of donors were compared, the shared fraction of clonotypes was about 5% for naive CD4, less than 4% for naive CD8, roughly 2.3% for memory CD4, and 0.35% to 0.4% for memory CD8. Clonotypes shared by all four sorted-subset donors showed higher generation probabilities than non-shared clonotypes.

For CDR1 and CDR2, the germline V gene (reference sequence) lists MNHEY and SMNVEV. Unmatched junction bases come to 12, with V trimmed by 4 bases and J by 8 bases. From the cysteine through the phenylalanine, the CDR3 covers 15 amino acids. Only CDR3 DNA remains: 45 bases, in frame from the first base. The donors were healthy, HIV-negative adults who had no recently reported acute infections or vaccinations. Only Caucasian adults living in Nashville, Tennessee, USA were represented among the donors. The CD8 memory samples were a combination of magnetically selected CD45RO+ cells and CCR7-negative CD45RA+ effector memory (TemRA) cells. Blood was collected by leukapheresis, and PBMCs were isolated by Ficoll-Histopaque density gradient centrifugation and then cryopreserved in liquid nitrogen vapor phase. Analytical flow cytometry was used to check the purity and quantity of each magnetically sorted T cell population. Genomic DNA was isolated from each sorted fraction and quantified by UV absorbance on a Nanodrop 2000c.

This clone was seen just once. Its binding antigen is unknown. No base qualities exist here, and no much larger clone lies one base off it. This clonotype was sampled from a man younger than 35 in good health. Some clones in this sample may be carry-over from other donors' samples. Sequencing was carried out using memory CD8+ T cells from PBMCs. The cell subset or site label on this specimen signifies: CD45RO+ cells pooled with CCR7-negative TemRA cells. This chain is built from TRBV27 and TRBJ1-2; TRBD1 matches 8 bases in the middle. The CDR3 reads CASSSRQGSLGGYTF. The DNA is as follows: TGTGCCAGCAGTTCCCGACAGGGGAGCTTGGGCGGCTACACCTTC.